These T cell receptor beta chains were read from a single sample in a study of blood T cell repertoires in COVID-19. Clones were read by immunoSEQ multiplex PCR, and TCRdb kept only the in-frame ones, dropping some. The data show roughly 230,000 clones, with about 79% seen just once and under 3.5% held by the top ten. Sequencing input: PBMCs or T cells enriched from blood (not recorded which). The source is a woman aged 55-69 years who had recovered from COVID-19. Each CDR3 is given with its conserved first and last residue. A D gene is named only where the DNA matches it firmly. The listing skips clone size in some rows; elsewhere it reads once, few, many or a size class.

j_call | v_call | clone_size | d_call | cdr3_nt | cdr3_aa
TRBJ1-1 | TRBV19 | - | - | TGTGCCAGTAGCCCGCTGGGGGGGGACACTGAAGCTTTCTTT | CASSPLGGDTEAFF
TRBJ1-2 | TRBV7-2 | once | TRBD1 | TGTGCCAGCAGCTCACCACAGGGGTTTGGCTACACCTTC | CASSSPQGFGYTF
TRBJ1-1 | TRBV11-2 | - | - | TGTGCCAGCAGCTTAGTGGCGGGGTTGAACACTGAAGCTTTCTTT | CASSLVAGLNTEAFF
TRBJ1-4 | TRBV7-2 | many | - | TGTGCCAGCAGTCTCTTGGGGGCCGGTAATGAAAAACTGTTTTTT | CASSLLGAGNEKLFF
TRBJ2-1 | TRBV6-5 | - | - | TGTGCCAGCAGTCCCTCTCGCGGCACCTACAATGAGCAGTTCTTC | CASSPSRGTYNEQFF
TRBJ2-3 | TRBV6-4 | - | - | TGTGCCAGCCCAGTGATGGAGGATACTAGCACAGATACGCAGTATTTT | CASPVMEDTSTDTQYF
TRBJ1-1 | TRBV4-3 | - | - | TGCGCCAGCAGCCAAGGGGGCCGGAACACTGAAGCTTTCTTT | CASSQGGRNTEAFF
TRBJ1-1 | TRBV5-5 | - | - | TGTGCCAGCAGCTTGTTCGCGGAGGCTGAAGCTTTCTTT | CASSLFAEAEAFF
TRBJ2-7 | TRBV4-3 | - | - | TGCGCCAGCGCAATAGATACAGGGCCCGCCTACGAGCAGTACTTC | CASAIDTGPAYEQYF
TRBJ1-2 | TRBV11-2 | - | - | TGTGCCAGCAGCTTAGCCAGGTCCCTGGGCTACACCTTC | CASSLARSLGYTF
TRBJ2-7 | TRBV11-2 | - | TRBD2 | TGTGCCAGCAGTCTAGCCGGGGGGGCCAACGAGCAGTACTTC | CASSLAGGANEQYF
TRBJ1-2 | TRBV6-5 | - | TRBD1 | TGTGCCAGCAGTTACAGGGGGCGCTTGGACTATGGCTACACCTTC | CASSYRGRLDYGYTF
TRBJ1-1 | TRBV7-2 | - | TRBD1 | TGTGCCAGCAGCCGTCAGGACAGGGCACATGAAGCTTTCTTT | CASSRQDRAHEAFF
TRBJ1-2 | TRBV5-5 | - | - | TGTGCCAGCAGCTACCGGAGACAGGCAAACTATGGCTACACCTTC | CASSYRRQANYGYTF
TRBJ2-5 | TRBV2 | - | TRBD2 | TGTGCCAGCAGTGGGACTAGCGGGGGGGCCCCGGGGGAGACCCAGTACTTC | CASSGTSGGAPGETQYF
TRBJ1-1 | TRBV19 | - | TRBD1 | TGTGCCAGTAGTAGAGGACAGGAAGTGGCGAACACTGAAGCTTTCTTT | CASSRGQEVANTEAFF
TRBJ2-2 | TRBV6-5 | - | - | TGTGCCAGCCTGTCGGCTAGCGCGAACACCGGGGAGCTGTTTTTT | CASLSASANTGELFF
TRBJ2-1 | TRBV10-3 | - | - | TGTGCCATCAGTGAGTCAGAGGGTAGAGGCATCTCCTACAATGAGCAGTTCTTC | CAISESEGRGISYNEQFF
TRBJ2-1 | TRBV9 | - | TRBD2 | TGTGCCAGCAGCCTTCCGGGGGGGGCTTACAATGAGCAGTTCTTC | CASSLPGGAYNEQFF
TRBJ2-1 | TRBV5-5 | once | TRBD1 | TGTGCCAGCAGCTACCGGGGACAGGGGGGGAATGAGCAGTTCTTC | CASSYRGQGGNEQFF
TRBJ2-7 | TRBV2 | - | - | TGTGCCAGCAGTCCTCACGTTGGGGGGATCTGGGACGAGCAGTACTTC | CASSPHVGGIWDEQYF
TRBJ1-2 | TRBV7-9 | - | TRBD1 | TGTGCCAGCAGTTTGGACCCGGGACAGACCTATGGCTACACCTTC | CASSLDPGQTYGYTF
TRBJ2-7 | TRBV19 | - | TRBD1 | TGTGCCACCTCGACAGGGAATGAGCAGTACTTC | CATSTGNEQYF
TRBJ1-2 | TRBV12-3/TRBV12-4 | - | - | TGTGCCAGCAGTTTACAGGAATCCTATGGCTACACCTTC | CASSLQESYGYTF
TRBJ1-1 | TRBV9 | - | - | TGTGCTAGTGGGAGGAGCACTGAAGCTTTCTTT | CASGRSTEAFF
TRBJ2-3 | TRBV19 | - | - | TGTGCCAGTAAAAGGGGGGGCGACACAGATACGCAGTATTTT | CASKRGGDTDTQYF
TRBJ1-2 | TRBV4-3 | few | TRBD1 | TGCGCCAGCAGCCAAGACGAGGGCAGGGGGGTCTATGGCTACACCTTC | CASSQDEGRGVYGYTF
TRBJ1-1 | TRBV7-2 | - | TRBD1 | TGTGCCAGCAGCCCGATAGTGAGGACAGGGCTAGACACTGAAGCTTTCTTT | CASSPIVRTGLDTEAFF
TRBJ2-7 | TRBV5-5 | few | - | TGTGCCAGCCACTCGGAGGCAAGCTCCTACGAGCAGTACTTC | CASHSEASSYEQYF
TRBJ1-2 | TRBV12-3/TRBV12-4 | - | - | TGTGCCAGCAGTTTAGATAGGGAGGACTACACCTTC | CASSLDREDYTF
TRBJ1-3 | TRBV5-5 | once | - | TGTGCCAGCAGCTCTAGTGATAACTCTGGAAACACCATATATTTT | CASSSSDNSGNTIYF
TRBJ1-5 | TRBV6-5 | - | - | TGTGCCAGCAGTTTCTGGGCCGACAGCAATCAGCCCCAGCATTTT | CASSFWADSNQPQHF
TRBJ1-1 | TRBV3-1/TRBV3-2 | few | - | TGTGCCAGCAGCCAAGTAGAAACGAGGGCTGGGGCTTTCTTT | CASSQVETRAGAFF
TRBJ1-6 | TRBV4-1 | - | - | TGCGCCAGCAGCCGTATAGGACTGATTAGAGATAATTCACCCCTCCACTTT | CASSRIGLIRDNSPLHF
TRBJ1-3 | TRBV6-5 | few | TRBD1 | TGTGCCAGCAGATACGGGACAGGGGGAATTGGAAACACCATATATTTT | CASRYGTGGIGNTIYF
TRBJ1-2 | TRBV28 | - | - | TGTGCCAGCAGTCGCCCGGACACGGTGAACTATGGCTACACCTTC | CASSRPDTVNYGYTF
TRBJ1-1 | TRBV19 | - | TRBD1 | TGTGCCAGCCGAGGGGGCGCGGGGAACACTGAAGCTTTCTTT | CASRGGAGNTEAFF
TRBJ2-1 | TRBV7-2 | once | TRBD1 | TGTGCCAGCAGCTCCCACAGGGGGTTTGAGCAGTTCTTC | CASSSHRGFEQFF
TRBJ2-7 | TRBV5-4 | - | TRBD1 | TGTGCCAGCAGCCGGGACAGCTACGAGCAGTACTTC | CASSRDSYEQYF
TRBJ1-6 | TRBV19 | - | - | TGTGCCAGTAGTATAGATCTCGAGCCAAATTCACCCCTCCACTTT | CASSIDLEPNSPLHF
TRBJ1-1 | TRBV7-6 | - | - | TGTGCCAGCAGCTTAGTCCTCGCGGGACTTCCCTGGGGATACACTGAAGCTTTCTTT | CASSLVLAGLPWGYTEAFF
TRBJ1-1 | TRBV7-9 | many | - | TGTGCCAGCAGCTTAGTCCCGGGGGGCGAAGCTTTCTTT | CASSLVPGGEAFF
TRBJ2-3 | TRBV2 | - | - | TGTGCCAGCACGAGGGAACGGGCAGATACGCAGTATTTT | CASTRERADTQYF
TRBJ1-5 | TRBV6-6 | few | - | TGTGCCAGCAGTCGAAGGAGGACAGAGGGAAAACAGCCCCAGCATTTT | CASSRRRTEGKQPQHF
TRBJ2-2 | TRBV7-7 | - | - | TGTGCCAGCAGCTTATACAGCACGAACACCGGGGAGCTGTTTTTT | CASSLYSTNTGELFF
TRBJ2-1 | TRBV19 | - | TRBD1 | TGTGCCAGTAGCCCCATTTATCCGGGACAGGGGTTGAATGAGCAGTTCTTC | CASSPIYPGQGLNEQFF
TRBJ1-1 | TRBV10-3 | - | TRBD1 | TGTGCCATTGGGACAGGGAGGAACACTGAAGCTTTCTTT | CAIGTGRNTEAFF
TRBJ1-1 | TRBV7-2 | - | TRBD1 | TGTGCCAGCAGCTACGGACAGGGGAGGACTGAAGCTTTCTTT | CASSYGQGRTEAFF
TRBJ2-7 | TRBV28 | - | - | TGTGCCAGCAGACAAGCGGTCCCTAAGTTGGGCGAGCAGTACTTC | CASRQAVPKLGEQYF
TRBJ1-6 | TRBV6-5 | - | - | TGTGCCAGCAGTTACTCTAGGAGTCTCGATAATTCACCCCTCCACTTT | CASSYSRSLDNSPLHF
TRBJ1-1 | TRBV30 | - | TRBD1 | TGTGCCTGGCGACAGGGGGGGGCTGAAGCTTTCTTT | CAWRQGGAEAFF
TRBJ1-5 | TRBV6-6 | - | - | TGTGCCAGCAGTTCCAGACAGGACAATCAGCCCCAGCATTTT | CASSSRQDNQPQHF
TRBJ1-6 | TRBV5-1 | - | TRBD1 | TGCGCCAGCAGCTTTGAGACAGGGGGTTCACCCCTCCACTTT | CASSFETGGSPLHF
TRBJ1-4 | TRBV2 | - | TRBD1 | TGTGCCAGCAGAGAGGGGGCGGGCGAAAAACTGTTTTTT | CASREGAGEKLFF
TRBJ1-2 | TRBV6-2/TRBV6-3 | - | - | TGTGCCAGCAGCCCCTTTAACTATGGCTACACCTTC | CASSPFNYGYTF
TRBJ2-5 | TRBV5-5 | - | - | TGTGCCAGCAGACCTCGGAGCCTCGGGGAGACCCAGTACTTC | CASRPRSLGETQYF
TRBJ2-7 | TRBV3-1/TRBV3-2 | - | TRBD2 | TGTGCCAGCAGCCAAGTAGGGCGGGGGGGCTTCGAGCAGTACTTC | CASSQVGRGGFEQYF
TRBJ2-5 | TRBV12-3/TRBV12-4 | - | TRBD2 | TGTGCCAGCAGTTTAATAGCGGGAGGGGCCCAGTACTTC | CASSLIAGGAQYF
TRBJ2-5 | TRBV6-7 | - | TRBD1 | TGTGCCAGCAGTTACCTGGGACAGGGCCAAGAGACCCAGTACTTC | CASSYLGQGQETQYF